This TCR beta chain was found in a study of blood T cell repertoires in COVID-19. CDR3 length: 13 residues. V trimming: 6 bases; J trimming: 4 bases; junction bases outside the gene matches: 5. Germline CDR1 SNHLY, CDR2 FYNNEI. Authors' data handling: Reference gene primer amplification gave estimated nucleated cell counts. Clones were read by immunoSEQ multiplex PCR, and TCRdb kept only the in-frame ones, dropping some. D and trimming were read from the DNA, whereas the V and J calls and clone size are those reported in that table. Of 100,000 or so clones in the sample, approximately 86% were seen once. Recovered status applied to Cohort 3 donors who had two consecutive negative PCRs. It also applied to those with clearance or with symptom resolution.

The chain has TRBV2 and TRBJ1-1; TRBD1 matches at 7 bases. Sequenced sample: PBMCs or T cells enriched from blood (not recorded which). This clonotype was obtained from a woman in her forties or fifties who had recovered from COVID-19. The CDR3 DNA sequence: TGTGCCAGCAGAAGGGACAGCATCACTGAAGCTTTCTTT. This encodes CASRRDSITEAFF.